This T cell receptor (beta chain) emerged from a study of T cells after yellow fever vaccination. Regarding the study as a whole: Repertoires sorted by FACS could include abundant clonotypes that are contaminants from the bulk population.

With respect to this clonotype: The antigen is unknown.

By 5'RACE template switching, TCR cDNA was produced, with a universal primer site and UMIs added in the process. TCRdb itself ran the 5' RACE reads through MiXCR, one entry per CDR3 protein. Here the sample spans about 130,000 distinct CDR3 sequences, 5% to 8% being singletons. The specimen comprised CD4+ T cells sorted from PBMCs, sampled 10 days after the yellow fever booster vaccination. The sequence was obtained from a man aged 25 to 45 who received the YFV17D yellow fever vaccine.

CDR3 DNA sequence: TGCAGTGCTAGAGATGAGAGCCTTAACTGGGTGGCGGAGACCCAGTACTTC. This sequence encodes CSARDESLNWVAETQYF. V is TRBV20-1 and J is TRBJ2-5; D is ambiguous. This CDR3 region has 17 residues. Trimming cost V 0 bases and J 5 bases, with 22 bases left between them. Germline V gene data show CDR1 as DFQATT and CDR2 as SNEGSKA (reference sequence).